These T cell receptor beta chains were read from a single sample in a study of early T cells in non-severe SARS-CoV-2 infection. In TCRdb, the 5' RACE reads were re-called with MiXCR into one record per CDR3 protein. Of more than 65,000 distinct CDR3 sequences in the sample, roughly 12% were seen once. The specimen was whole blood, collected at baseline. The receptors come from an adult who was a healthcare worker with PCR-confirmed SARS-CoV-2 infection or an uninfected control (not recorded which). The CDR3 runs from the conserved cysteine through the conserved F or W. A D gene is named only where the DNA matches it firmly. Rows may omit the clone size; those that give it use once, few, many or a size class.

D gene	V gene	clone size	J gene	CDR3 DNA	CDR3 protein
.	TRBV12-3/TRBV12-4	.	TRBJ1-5	TGTGCCAGCAGGCTCGGGGTCCGGCCCCAGCATTTT	CASRLGVRPQHF
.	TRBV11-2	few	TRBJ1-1	TGTGCCAGCAGCTTATCTCGAAGGGGCACTGAAGCTTTCTTT	CASSLSRRGTEAFF
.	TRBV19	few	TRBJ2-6	TGTGCCAGTACCCGAGATCCGGGGGGCTTCTCTGGGGCCAACGTCCTGACTTTC	CASTRDPGGFSGANVLTF
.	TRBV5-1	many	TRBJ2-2	TGCGCCAGCAGCTTGGAATGGGGCGTAGCCCCCGGGGAGCTGTTTTTT	CASSLEWGVAPGELFF
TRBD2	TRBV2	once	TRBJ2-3	TGTGCCAGCACCAGAGGGCGGCTAGCGGGGGGCCGGGTCACAGATACGCAGTATTTT	CASTRGRLAGGRVTDTQYF
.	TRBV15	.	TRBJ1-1	TGTGCCACCGAAAGGAATCCGAACACTGAAGCTTTCTTT	CATERNPNTEAFF
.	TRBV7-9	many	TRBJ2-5	TGTGCCAGCAGCTCCAACCCTTATCACCAAGAGACCCAGTACTTC	CASSSNPYHQETQYF
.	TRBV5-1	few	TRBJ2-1	TGCGCCAGCAGCCTCGAGGAGGGGAGTATGGATGAGCAGTTCTTC	CASSLEEGSMDEQFF
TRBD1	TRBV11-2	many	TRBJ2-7	TGTGCCAGCAGCAATTCCTTCCAGGGGGTCGAGCAGTACTTC	CASSNSFQGVEQYF
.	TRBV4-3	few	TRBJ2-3	TGCGCCAGCAGCCAAGATATGGCGGGTATATCGACAGATACGCAGTATTTT	CASSQDMAGISTDTQYF
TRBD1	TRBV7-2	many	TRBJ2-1	TGTGCCAGCAGCTCCCAAGGACAGGGTTTCACCTACAATGAGCAGTTCTTC	CASSSQGQGFTYNEQFF
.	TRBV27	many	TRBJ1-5	TGTGCCAGCAGTTTGGGGGAAAGACAGCCCCAGCATTTT	CASSLGERQPQHF
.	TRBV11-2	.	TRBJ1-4	TGTGCCAGCAGCCTACCGGGGCGAGCTAATGAAAAACTGTTTTTT	CASSLPGRANEKLFF
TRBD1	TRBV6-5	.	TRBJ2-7	TGTGCCAGCAGTTACTTTGGGACAGGAGGGCAGCAGTACTTC	CASSYFGTGGQQYF
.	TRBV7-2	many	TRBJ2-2	TGTGCCAGCAGCTTAAAAAGGGCGAACACCGGGGAGCTGTTTTTT	CASSLKRANTGELFF
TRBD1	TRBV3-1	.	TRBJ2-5	TGTGCCAGCAGCCAAGCGACAGGGCGAGAGACCCAGTACTTC	CASSQATGRETQYF
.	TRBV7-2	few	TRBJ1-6	TGTGCCAGCAGCTTAACCTTGCCCCTCCACTTT	CASSLTLPLHF
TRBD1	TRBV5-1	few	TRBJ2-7	TGCGCCAGCAGCTTGGGGGCGCCGACAGGGAAAAACTACGAGCAGTACTTC	CASSLGAPTGKNYEQYF
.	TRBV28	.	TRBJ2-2	TGTGCCAGCAGTTTCGGCAACACCGGGGAGCTGTTTTTT	CASSFGNTGELFF
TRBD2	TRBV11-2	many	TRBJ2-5	TGTGCCAGCAGCTTGTCTAGCGGGGGAGTAAGAGAGACCCAGTACTTC	CASSLSSGGVRETQYF
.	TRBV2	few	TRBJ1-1	TGTGCCAGCAGTGGGAATGTAGGCCCTGAAGCTTTCTTT	CASSGNVGPEAFF
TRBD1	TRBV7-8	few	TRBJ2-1	TGTGCCAGCACCAGGGACAGGGGGCCGGTCAATGAGCAGTTCTTC	CASTRDRGPVNEQFF
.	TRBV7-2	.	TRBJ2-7	TGTGCCAGCAGCGCCAATTACTACGAGCAGTACTTC	CASSANYYEQYF
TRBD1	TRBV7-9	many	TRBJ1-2	TGTGCCAGCAGCTTAGCGCGGGACAGGGGTAGCGGCTACACCTTC	CASSLARDRGSGYTF
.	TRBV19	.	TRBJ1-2	TGTGCCAGTTTTAAGGACTATGGCTACACCTTC	CASFKDYGYTF
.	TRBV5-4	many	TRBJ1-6	TGTGCCAGCAGCTTGGCCGGGACAAATAATTCACCCCTCCACTTT	CASSLAGTNNSPLHF
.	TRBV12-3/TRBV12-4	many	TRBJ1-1	TGTGCCAGCAGTTCCCTGGGCACTGAAGCTTTCTTT	CASSSLGTEAFF
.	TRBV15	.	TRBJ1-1	TGTGCCACCAGTCAGACAGCGAACACTGAAGCTTTCTTT	CATSQTANTEAFF